The 20 T cell receptor beta chains below all came from one sample that was sequenced in a study of T cell repertoires in cytomegalovirus infection. TCRdb re-called the reads through MiXCR, storing one row per CDR3 protein. The data contain roughly 640,000 distinct CDR3 sequences, approximately 24% of them singletons. Sequencing was done on a sample of CD8+ T cells from PBMCs. The origin of the receptors is a human donor in good health (CMV status not recorded). Some clones in this sample may be carry-over from other donors' samples.

The chain couples TRBV12-3 or TRBV12-4 to TRBJ2-3; D not certain. V was shortened by 4 bases and J by 0 bases, with 8 bases between the two germline ends. The CDR3 extends over 14 amino acids. This CDR3 reads CASSSPESTDTQYF. The CDR3 nucleotides read TGTGCCAGCAGTTCCCCGGAGAGCACAGATACGCAGTATTTT.

This clonotype was picked up a small number of times. A much bigger clone sits one base away, suggesting this may be a read error. The rearrangement joins TRBV12-3 or TRBV12-4 to TRBJ1-1; D is unresolved. V was shortened by 3 bases and J by 3 bases, with 5 bases between the two germline ends. The CDR3 sequence is 12 residues long. The CDR3 loop reads CASSFVDTEAFF. In nucleotides, the CDR3 is TGTGCCAGCAGTTTCGTGGACACTGAAGCTTTCTTT.

This clonotype was detected only a few times. V is TRBV6-1 and J is TRBJ2-1, with D possibly TRBD1 on 6 matching bases. Germline CDR1 reads MNHNS; CDR2 reads SASEGT. This CDR3 has 14 residues. V was pared by 4 bases and J by 7 bases, with 14 bases between. The CDR3 here is CASSGGQFYNEQFF. The CDR3 nucleotides are TGTGCCAGCAGTGGGGGGCAGTTTTATAATGAGCAGTTCTTC.

This sequence joins TRBV20-1 and TRBJ1-1; TRBD1 aligns across 8 bases. Trimming took 0 bases from V and 11 from J; bases not matched to a gene: 11. This CDR3 region has 14 residues. CDR1 and CDR2 (germline): DFQATT, SNEGSKA (reference sequence). CDR3: CSARDRGQGLRAFF. CDR3 DNA: TGCAGTGCTAGAGACCGTGGACAGGGATTACGGGCTTTCTTT.

This clonotype showed up just once. The rearrangement uses TRBV6-2 or TRBV6-3 and TRBJ2-5; D is unresolved. Germline V lookup: CDR1 MNHEY, CDR2 SVGEGT. V lost 5 bases and J lost 5, with 18 bases in between. CDR3 length: 15 amino acids. CDR3 sequence (DNA): TGTGCCAGCAGTCCCCGGTCCCCAATGCGGGAGACCCAGTACTTC. It translates to CASSPRSPMRETQYF.

This clonotype turned up a few times. The V gene is TRBV20-1, the J gene TRBJ2-5; 8 positions match TRBD2. The germline gives CDR1 DFQATT, CDR2 SNEGSKA (reference sequence). With 0 bases clipped from V and 2 bases from J, the junction kept 8 bases outside the gene matches. The CDR3 totals 16 residues. The CDR3, as DNA: TGCAGTGCTAGAGATTACCGGGGGGGTGATCAAGAGACCCAGTACTTC. This gives the protein CSARDYRGGDQETQYF.

This clonotype was counted ten times or more. This chain joins TRBV7-8 and TRBJ2-1; 9 nucleotides line up with TRBD2. J lost 4 bases, V lost 2 bases, and 3 bases had no gene match. CDR1 SGHVS and CDR2 FQNEAQ come from the germline V gene. The CDR3 is 15 residues long. CDR3 sequence (DNA): TGTGCCAGCAGCTTAACGCGGGGGGGATACAATGAGCAGTTCTTC. It is translated as CASSLTRGGYNEQFF.

This clonotype was counted a few times. The rearrangement uses TRBV20-1 and TRBJ2-7; D possibly corresponds to TRBD1 (5 bases). Per germline, CDR1 DFQATT and CDR2 SNEGSKA (reference sequence). The V end lost 5 bases, the J end lost 4 bases, and 15 bases lay between the germline ends. The CDR3 consists of 13 residues. The CDR3 nucleotides are TGCAGTGCTGGGGCCCCGGGTGGGTACGAGCAGTACGTC. Protein product: CSAGAPGGYEQYV.

This clonotype was seen repeatedly, ten times or more. The V call is TRBV6-1, the J call TRBJ2-5; 10 bases match TRBD2. The CDR3 spans 16 residues. V dropped 1 base and J dropped 2; count of bases not matched to a gene: 4. Per germline, CDR1 MNHNS and CDR2 SASEGT. The chain's CDR3 is CASSEEMTSGQETQYF. In nucleotides, the CDR3 is TGTGCCAGCAGTGAAGAAATGACTAGCGGGCAAGAGACCCAGTACTTC.

This clonotype was counted at least ten times. The rearrangement links TRBV7-6 to TRBJ1-1; D might be TRBD1 (5 bases). V was pared by 2 bases and J by 5 bases, with 12 bases between. CDR3 length equals 14 residues. Germline values: CDR1 SGHVS, CDR2 FNYEAQ. For the CDR3, the DNA is TGTGCCAGCAGCTTATGGCAGGGTGAAACTGAAGCTTTCTTT. This encodes CASSLWQGETEAFF. Together with reference TRBV7-6 and TRBJ1-1, the CDR3 gives the full variable domain: GAGVSQSPRYKVTKRGQDVALRCDPISGHVSLYWYRQALGQGPEFLTYFNYEAQQDKSGLPNDRFSAERPEGSISTLTIQRTEQRDSAMYRCASSLWQGETEAFFGQGTRLTVV.

This chain links TRBV5-1 with TRBJ2-1; no firm D call. V was shortened by 4 bases and J by 0 bases, with 11 bases between the two germline ends. CDR1 and CDR2 from the germline V gene are SGHRS and YFSETQ. There are 15 residues in the CDR3. The CDR3 region has the DNA TGCGCCAGCAGCCCCTCCGAGAGCTCCTACAATGAGCAGTTCTTC. Protein product: CASSPSESSYNEQFF.

The sample holds a few counts of this clonotype. This chain uses TRBV2 with TRBJ2-1; possibly TRBD2 for D (6 bases). This CDR3 contains 14 residues. CDR1 SNHLY and CDR2 FYNNEI come from the germline V gene. V lost 8 bases, J lost 5 bases, and 16 bases lay in between. The CDR3: CASQATGVDNEQFF. For the CDR3, the DNA is TGTGCCAGCCAAGCCACGGGAGTTGACAATGAGCAGTTCTTC.

As for this clonotype: This may stem from a read error, because a much larger clone lies one nucleotide away. The J gene is TRBJ1-5, the V gene TRBV28; tentative D call: TRBD1 (5 bases). This CDR3 has 14 residues. Per germline, CDR1 MDHEN and CDR2 SYDVKM. CDR3 nucleotides: TGTGCCAGCAGTACAGGTTATAGCAATCAGCCCCAGCGTTTT. Its translation: CASSTGYSNQPQRF.

The table lists this clonotype with many counts. V usage is TRBV7-9 and J usage is TRBJ2-3; TRBD1 aligns across 9 bases. Germline values: CDR1 SEHNR, CDR2 FQNEAQ (reference sequence). The V gene end was trimmed by 5 bases and the J gene end by 1 base; junction bases not matched to a gene: 7. The CDR3 is 16 residues long. The CDR3 sequence is CASSATGGLRTDTQYF. CDR3 coding DNA: TGTGCCAGCAGCGCTACAGGGGGCCTGCGCACAGATACGCAGTATTTT. Full variable domain (remainder filled in from reference TRBV7-9 and TRBJ2-3): DTGVSQNPRHKITKRGQNVTFRCDPISEHNRLYWYRQTLGQGPEFLTYFQNEAQLEKSRLLSDRFSAERPKGSFSTLEIQRTEQGDSAMYLCASSATGGLRTDTQYFGPGTRLTVL.

The sample holds many counts of this clonotype. In DNA form, the CDR3 reads TGTGCCAGCAGTGACTCATTGGGACGTAACACTGAAGCTTTCTTT. Amino acid sequence: CASSDSLGRNTEAFF. This chain links TRBV6-1 with TRBJ1-1, with TRBD1 as a possible D gene (5 bases). This CDR3 has 15 residues. V was shortened by 3 bases and J by 2 bases, with 13 bases between the two germline ends. The V gene's germline CDR1 is MNHNS and CDR2 SASEGT.

The chain is built from TRBV19 and TRBJ1-4, with D uncertain. Germline V gene data show CDR1 as LNHDA and CDR2 as SQIVND (reference sequence). V lost 3 bases to trimming and J lost 8 bases, with 13 bases between them. The CDR3 loop spans 14 amino acids. The DNA for the CDR3 is TGTGCCAGTAGTATCGAGGTGCGAGAGGAAAAACTGTTTTTT. It translates to CASSIEVREEKLFF.

The gene calls are TRBV9 and TRBJ1-4, with 10 bases matching TRBD1. The germline CDR1 and CDR2 sequences are SGDLS and YYNGEE. The CDR3 has 14 residues. The junction had 8 bases not matched to a gene; V was cut back by 4 bases and J by 11 bases. The CDR3 sequence is CASSLRGTGAKLFF. CDR3 bases: TGTGCCAGCAGCCTCCGCGGGACAGGGGCGAAACTGTTTTTT.

This clonotype was detected a few times. The chain uses TRBV28 and TRBJ1-2; 7 bases are a match to TRBD1. CDR3 length equals 14 residues. Germline V CDR1 and CDR2: MDHEN, SYDVKM. The junction had 6 bases not matched to a gene; V was cut back by 4 bases and J by 4 bases. The CDR3 loop reads CASSSRQGSYGYTF. CDR3 sequence (DNA): TGTGCCAGCAGTTCCCGACAGGGATCCTATGGCTACACCTTC.

The sample holds a few counts of this clonotype. The CDR3 DNA reads as TGTGCCAGCAGCTCTACGGGACTAGCGGGGGTTGAGCAGTACTTC. It specifies CASSSTGLAGVEQYF. The genes are TRBV5-4 and TRBJ2-7; 14 bases align to TRBD2. CDR3 length: 15 amino acids. Germline V gene sequence: CDR1 SGHNT, CDR2 YYREEE (reference sequence). With 3 bases clipped from V and 7 bases from J, the junction kept 6 bases outside the gene matches.

In this sample, this clonotype turned up a few times. This sequence joins TRBV13 and TRBJ2-7; perhaps TRBD1 as D (6 bases). Germline CDR1 is PRHDT and CDR2 is FYEKMQ (reference sequence). V lost 8 bases and J 7 bases, leaving 15 bases between the germline ends. CDR3 length: 12 residues. The CDR3 here is CASQGNAGEQYV. The DNA of the CDR3 is TGTGCCAGCCAGGGGAACGCTGGGGAGCAGTACGTC.